A single sample gave rise to the 31 T cell receptor beta chains below, sequenced in a study of spatial heterogeneity in lung cancer. The time point here: blood at routine non-recurrence follow-up after resection. TCRdb ran MiXCR on the 5' RACE reads and lists one entry per CDR3 protein. In the table there are around 3,000 distinct CDR3 sequences, around 55% of which are singletons. The specimen comprised PBMCs, sampled at follow-up. The source is a male donor with early-stage non-small cell lung cancer.

On this clonotype: The library was prepared for alpha chains; this beta chain is a stray read, so its frequency means little. The rearrangement joins TRBV27 to TRBJ2-5; D may be TRBD1 (6 bases). Germline values: CDR1 MNHEY, CDR2 SMNVEV (reference sequence). The CDR3 consists of 14 residues. The ends were cut back, 6 bases at V and 5 bases at J, with 16 bases in the middle. Written as DNA, the CDR3 is TGTGCCAGCAGCGTACAGGGAGTTGGCGAGACCCAGTACTTC. This translates into CASSVQGVGETQYF.

As regards this clonotype: With the library built for alpha chains, this beta chain is off target and its frequency is not meaningful. The V and J genes are TRBV20-1 and TRBJ2-3; 16 bases are shared with TRBD2. This CDR3 region has 17 residues. V lost 0 bases and J lost 6; bases outside the gene matches: 6. Germline V gives CDR1 DFQATT, CDR2 SNEGSKA (reference sequence). The chain's CDR3 is CSARELGTSGGADTQYF. For the CDR3, the DNA is TGCAGTGCTAGAGAGCTTGGGACTAGCGGGGGGGCGGATACGCAGTATTTT.

In regard to this clonotype: Being off target in a library aimed at alpha chains, this beta chain has a size of little meaning. CDR3 in DNA: TGTGCCAGCAGCCGGGCGCTAGCTGACGAGCAGTACTTC. Translating it yields CASSRALADEQYF. J is TRBJ2-7 and V is TRBV5-4; a possible D gene is TRBD2 (5 bases). Deletions cut 4 bases from V and 5 bases from J, with 13 bases between. The CDR3 is made up of 13 amino acids. Germline lookup yields CDR1 SGHNT and CDR2 YYREEE (reference sequence).

Remarks on this clonotype: The library was designed around alpha chains, so this beta chain is a stray read whose abundance carries little weight. This sequence joins TRBV10-3 and TRBJ2-3, with a possible D match to TRBD2 (6 bases). The germline gives CDR1 ENHRY, CDR2 SYGVKD. There are 14 residues in the CDR3. Trimming cost V 8 bases and J 2 bases, with 14 bases left between them. The CDR3 loop reads CAIGGNNPTDTQYF. The CDR3 DNA reads as TGTGCCATCGGCGGGAATAATCCCACAGATACGCAGTATTTT.

This clonotype was detected once. This beta chain is an unintended read in a library built for alpha chains; its size means little. This chain connects TRBV7-8 to TRBJ2-1, with 7 bases lining up with TRBD1. Per germline, CDR1 SGHVS and CDR2 FQNEAQ. The CDR3 has 17 residues. V was pared by 3 bases and J by 1 base, with 9 bases of the junction left unmatched. In nucleotides, the CDR3 is TGTGCCAGCAGCTTTAACTATAGGGACAGTTCCTACAATGAGCAGTTCTTC. Its protein product is CASSFNYRDSSYNEQFF.

As regards this clonotype: Since it is a stray read in a library aimed at alpha chains, this beta chain has a size that is not meaningful. V usage is TRBV5-4 and J usage is TRBJ2-3; D is ambiguous. The CDR3 is 13 residues long. Trimming took 2 bases from V and 3 from J, leaving 7 bases between them. The germline gives CDR1 SGHNT, CDR2 YYREEE (reference sequence). Here the CDR3 reads CASSLEETDTQYF. For the CDR3, the DNA is TGTGCCAGCAGCTTAGAGGAAACAGATACGCAGTATTTT.

This clonotype was detected only a few times. This beta chain is off target for a library built for alpha chains, so its abundance means little. CDR3 bases: TGTGCCAGCAGCCGCCTCGTGCCGGGACTAGCGGGAGGGAACACCGGGGAGCTGTTTTTT. It codes for CASSRLVPGLAGGNTGELFF. The chain uses TRBV7-2 and TRBJ2-2; 15 bases match TRBD2. The CDR3 is made up of 20 amino acids. Germline V CDR1 and CDR2: SGHTA, FQGNSA. J lost 1 base, V lost 5 bases, and 11 bases had no gene match.

To note about this clonotype: Since it is a stray read in a library aimed at alpha chains, this beta chain has a size that is not meaningful. This sequence joins TRBV2 and TRBJ2-2, with TRBD2 as a possible D gene (6 bases). Germline-derived CDR1 and CDR2 are SNHLY and FYNNEI. Trimming removed 9 bases from V and 1 base from J, with 15 bases in between. The CDR3 has 15 amino acids. CDR3 nucleotide sequence: TGTGCCAGTAACCCGGCCGGGGGGAACACCGGGGAGCTGTTTTTT. Residues: CASNPAGGNTGELFF.

This clonotype is a singleton in its sample. This beta chain is a stray read from a library made for alpha chains; its abundance is not meaningful. V gene TRBV3-1 combines with J gene TRBJ2-2; D is ambiguous. CDR1 is LGHDT, CDR2 YNNKEL, per germline (reference sequence). The CDR3 length is 15 residues. Trimming removed 0 bases at V and 8 bases at J, with 13 bases between. The CDR3, as DNA: TGTGCCAGCAGCCAAGATTCGGCCCGAGGAGGGGAGCTGTTTTTT. It specifies CASSQDSARGGELFF.

Remarks on this clonotype: This beta chain is a stray sequence in a library constructed for alpha chains; its clone size is not meaningful. The rearrangement links TRBV10-3 to TRBJ1-5; possible D gene TRBD1, 6 bases. Trimming took 11 bases from V and 1 from J, leaving 15 bases between them. The germline CDR1 and CDR2 sequences are ENHRY and SYGVKD. The CDR3 has 14 amino acids. The DNA of the CDR3 is TGTGCCGCGCAGGGGAGTGGGAGCAATCAGCCCCAGCATTTT. Its translation: CAAQGSGSNQPQHF.

Worth noting for this clonotype: The size of this beta chain means little, since it is a stray read in a library made for alpha chains. V and J are TRBV10-3 and TRBJ2-2; a weak D match, TRBD2 (5 bases). Germline values: CDR1 ENHRY, CDR2 SYGVKD. Deletions cut 6 bases from V and 6 bases from J, with 11 bases between. The length of the CDR3 is 13 residues. CDR3 amino acids: CAISLAVPGELFF. As DNA, the CDR3 is TGTGCCATCAGCCTAGCAGTACCCGGGGAGCTGTTTTTT.

This clonotype was counted a few times. A library made for alpha chains picked up this beta chain off target, so its size means little. The CDR3 region has the DNA TGTGCCAGCAGTTTCGCGGAGGGGAGAGTGCCCCAGCATTTT. This codes for CASSFAEGRVPQHF. The chain uses TRBV28 and TRBJ1-5, with TRBD1 as a possible D gene (5 bases). The CDR3 is 14 amino acids. The V gene lost 3 bases and the J gene lost 9 bases, with 15 bases spanning the gap. The germline V gene encodes CDR1 MDHEN and CDR2 SYDVKM.

This clonotype was seen a few times. Since the library was made to target alpha chains, this beta chain is a stray read and its abundance is not meaningful. The rearrangement links TRBV5-4 to TRBJ2-1; 9 bases align to TRBD1. After removal of 0 bases from V and 6 bases from J, the junction contained 4 bases not matched to a gene. Germline CDR1 reads SGHNT; CDR2 reads YYREEE (reference sequence). This CDR3 region has 15 residues. The CDR3: CASSLGQGVINEQFF. DNA for the CDR3: TGTGCCAGCAGCTTGGGACAGGGGGTAATCAATGAGCAGTTCTTC.

A few counts support this clonotype. As an off-target read in a library built for alpha chains, this beta chain has a frequency of little significance. This chain links TRBV7-2 with TRBJ2-7; 9 bases fit TRBD1. From germline, CDR1 is SGHTA and CDR2 FQGNSA. The CDR3 extends over 14 amino acids. V was clipped by 2 bases and J by 3 bases; unmatched bases: 2. The CDR3 region is CASSLRQGDYEQYF. The DNA of the CDR3 is TGTGCCAGCAGCTTAAGACAGGGGGACTACGAGCAGTACTTC.

Remarks on this clonotype: For a library built for alpha chains, this beta chain is a stray read; little rests on its size. V and J are TRBV5-4 and TRBJ2-2; 11 bases align to TRBD1. With V trimmed by 5 bases and J by 8 bases, 11 bases remained unmatched. The CDR3 loop spans 16 amino acids. Germline loops: CDR1 SGHNT, CDR2 YYREEE (reference sequence). The CDR3 spells CASRGGQGGVEGELFF. The DNA of the CDR3 is TGTGCCAGCAGAGGGGGACAGGGGGGAGTGGAAGGGGAGCTGTTTTTT.

Remarks on this clonotype: As an off-target read in a library built for alpha chains, this beta chain has a frequency of little significance. This chain connects TRBV5-1 to TRBJ2-1; 8 bases match TRBD1. The CDR3 covers 14 residues. The ends lost 5 bases at V and 5 bases at J; junction bases unmatched: 6. Germline V gene sequence: CDR1 SGHRS, CDR2 YFSETQ. CDR3 DNA sequence: TGCGCCAGCAGTGGACAGGGAGGAAACAATGAGCAGTTCTTC. This translates into CASSGQGGNNEQFF.

Comments on this clonotype: Little can be read into the size of this beta chain, an off-target read in a library designed for alpha chains. The gene calls are TRBV11-2 and TRBJ2-1; possible D gene TRBD2, 6 bases. Per germline, CDR1 SGHAT and CDR2 FQNNGV. V lost 6 bases and J 8 bases, leaving 23 bases between the germline ends. The CDR3 consists of 16 residues. The CDR3 here is CASRSLTGVVLHEQFF. The CDR3 nucleotides read TGTGCCAGCAGATCTTTAACGGGAGTTGTCTTGCATGAGCAGTTCTTC.

In its sample, this clonotype was seen once. With the library built for alpha chains, this beta chain is off target and its frequency is not meaningful. J is TRBJ2-5 and V is TRBV28; D gene uncertain. V lost 5 bases and J lost 4, with 11 bases in between. Germline-derived CDR1 and CDR2 are MDHEN and SYDVKM. The CDR3 is 13 residues long. CDR3 protein: CASSTATGETQYF. CDR3 bases: TGTGCCAGCAGTACCGCGACCGGAGAGACCCAGTACTTC.

This clonotype appeared a few times. This beta chain slipped into a library made for alpha chains as a stray read, so its size is not meaningful. The rearrangement links TRBV7-6 to TRBJ2-3; D perhaps matches TRBD1 (6 bases). Deletions cut 5 bases from V and 3 bases from J, with 15 bases between. CDR3 length: 15 residues. Germline assignment: CDR1 SGHVS and CDR2 FNYEAQ. The CDR3 DNA reads as TGTGCCAGCAGCATCTTTGGGACACAGACAGATACGCAGTATTTT. Amino acid sequence: CASSIFGTQTDTQYF.

This clonotype was counted between two and nine times. Because this beta chain is a stray read in a library intended to capture alpha chains, its abundance should not be given much weight. V is TRBV5-4 and J is TRBJ2-5; D not certain. Germline V gene data show CDR1 as SGHNT and CDR2 as YYREEE (reference sequence). The CDR3 length is 16 residues. The germline V and J ends were trimmed by 3 bases and 1 base, with 16 bases remaining between them. In nucleotides, the CDR3 is TGTGCCAGCAGCTCGGGTACGTGGGCGATCCAAGAGACCCAGTACTTC. Protein: CASSSGTWAIQETQYF.

This clonotype occurred a few times. The size of this beta chain means little, since it is a stray read in a library made for alpha chains. The rearrangement joins TRBV4-3 to TRBJ2-2, with TRBD1 as a possible D gene (5 bases). V was clipped by 1 base and J by 2 bases, with 17 bases between them. The CDR3 contains 18 residues. CDR1 is LGHNA and CDR2 is YSLEER in the germline V gene. The CDR3 loop is CASSQGNFLQGNTGELFF. CDR3 DNA sequence: TGCGCCAGCAGCCAAGGGAATTTTCTGCAGGGAAACACCGGGGAGCTGTTTTTT.

As regards this clonotype: This beta chain appears as a stray read in a library generated for alpha chains; its size is not informative. The chain is built from TRBV10-3 and TRBJ1-6; 8 bases are a match to TRBD1. The CDR3 has 17 residues. Germline V CDR1 and CDR2: ENHRY, SYGVKD. V trimming: 2 bases; J trimming: 7 bases; junction bases outside the gene matches: 10. The CDR3 spells CAISETDRVPLNSPLHF. The CDR3 DNA follows: TGTGCCATCAGTGAGACGGACAGGGTCCCTCTCAATTCACCCCTCCACTTT.

Concerning this clonotype itself: Because this beta chain is a stray read in a library intended to capture alpha chains, its abundance should not be given much weight. This chain connects TRBV5-4 to TRBJ2-7; the D gene is possibly TRBD2 (5 bases). Germline V lookup: CDR1 SGHNT, CDR2 YYREEE (reference sequence). CDR3 length: 15 residues. The V end lost 4 bases, the J end lost 1 base, and 15 bases lay between the germline ends. CDR3 coding DNA: TGTGCCAGCAGCCAGAGGGAGACGGGATCCTACGAGCAGTACTTC. It codes for CASSQRETGSYEQYF.

About this clonotype: Being off target in a library aimed at alpha chains, this beta chain has a size of little meaning. The genes are TRBV2 and TRBJ2-7; 11 nucleotides line up with TRBD2. The V gene's germline CDR1 is SNHLY and CDR2 FYNNEI. With 5 bases clipped from V and 2 bases from J, the junction kept 5 bases outside the gene matches. There are 15 residues in the CDR3. The CDR3 region has the DNA TGTGCCAGCAGTAGACTAGCGGGGAGCACCTACGAGCAGTACTTC. Protein: CASSRLAGSTYEQYF.

A word on this clonotype: As an off-target read in a library built for alpha chains, this beta chain has a frequency of little significance. CDR3 sequence (DNA): TGTGCCAGTATTAGGGGGGTTGGCGGGGAGCTGTTTTTT. As protein: CASIRGVGGELFF. The chain recombines TRBV19 with TRBJ2-2; perhaps D is TRBD1 or TRBD2 (6 bases each). The germline V gene has CDR1 LNHDA and CDR2 SQIVND (reference sequence). V was pared by 7 bases and J by 7 bases, with 13 bases between. The CDR3 extends over 13 amino acids.

With regard to this clonotype: Since it is a stray read in a library aimed at alpha chains, this beta chain has a size that is not meaningful. This chain uses TRBV7-2 with TRBJ2-1, with D possibly being TRBD1 or TRBD2 (5 bases each). Looked up from germline, CDR1 is SGHTA and CDR2 is FQGNSA. Trimming left V 6 bases short and J 8 bases short, with 23 bases between. CDR3 length: 16 residues. For the CDR3, the DNA is TGTGCCAGCAGTCTTCACCGCCGGGACCCCGGACATGAGCAGTTCTTC. As protein: CASSLHRRDPGHEQFF.

Details on this clonotype: This beta chain is an off-target read within a library intended for alpha chains, so its frequency means little. The chain is built from TRBV24-1 and TRBJ2-7; D ambiguous. The CDR3 is 14 amino acids. Germline CDR1 KGHDR, CDR2 SFDVKD. Trimming removed 7 bases at V and 0 bases at J, with 12 bases between. The CDR3 sequence: CATSSGRNSYEQYF. In DNA, the CDR3 is TGTGCCACCAGCTCTGGACGGAACTCCTACGAGCAGTACTTC.

Remarks on this clonotype: The library was prepared for alpha chains; this beta chain is a stray read, so its frequency means little. The chain carries TRBV12-5 and TRBJ1-1; no reliable D call. V was cut by 4 bases and J by 7 bases, with 10 bases left in between. The CDR3 is 12 residues long. Per the germline V gene, CDR1 is LGHNT and CDR2 is FRNRAP. Here the CDR3 DNA reads TGTGCTAGTGGTTCCAATACACTTGAAGCTTTCTTT. This encodes CASGSNTLEAFF. Based on the CDR3 plus reference TRBV12-5 and TRBJ1-1, the full variable domain is DARVTQTPRHKVTEMGQEVTMRCQPILGHNTVFWYRQTMMQGLELLAYFRNRAPLDDSGMPKDRFSAEMPDATLATLKIQPSEPRDSAVYFCASGSNTLEAFFGQGTRLTVV.

For this clonotype: With the library built for alpha chains, this beta chain is off target and its frequency is not meaningful. V usage is TRBV7-9 and J usage is TRBJ2-5; no definite D call. The CDR3 has 13 amino acids. Germline V CDR1 and CDR2: SEHNR, FQNEAQ (reference sequence). The V and J ends lost 4 bases and 5 bases respectively, with 11 bases between them. This CDR3 reads CASSSTLVETQYF. Here the CDR3 DNA reads TGTGCCAGCAGCTCGACACTGGTGGAGACCCAGTACTTC. The variable domain in full, completed from reference TRBV7-9 and TRBJ2-5, reads DTGVSQNPRHKITKRGQNVTFRCDPISEHNRLYWYRQTLGQGPEFLTYFQNEAQLEKSRLLSDRFSAERPKGSFSTLEIQRTEQGDSAMYLCASSSTLVETQYFGPGTRLLVL.

As to this clonotype: This beta chain represents an off-target read in a library built for alpha chains; its size is of limited meaning. This chain links TRBV10-3 with TRBJ2-5; no reliable D call. The CDR3 length is 12 residues. The V end was cut by 6 bases, the J end by 2 bases, with 7 bases between. Germline CDR1 is ENHRY and CDR2 is SYGVKD. CDR3 in DNA: TGTGCCATCAGGGCGGCTCAAGAGACCCAGTACTTC. It yields the protein CAIRAAQETQYF.

With respect to this clonotype: Little can be read into the size of this beta chain, an off-target read in a library designed for alpha chains. The chain couples TRBV7-3 to TRBJ2-5; D is unclear. Trimming left V 0 bases short and J 2 bases short, with 4 bases between. Germline V lookup: CDR1 SGHTA, CDR2 FQGTGA. The CDR3 has 13 amino acids. CDR3 residues: CASSLTKQETQYF. The CDR3 DNA sequence: TGTGCCAGCAGCTTAACCAAACAAGAGACCCAGTACTTC.